Following are 4 T cell receptor beta chains from one sample sequenced in a study of CD8 T cells in Susac syndrome. Random hexamers primed reverse transcription of about 0.45 to 1 ug RNA. TCRdb recomputed calls from the immunoSEQ multiplex PCR reads with MiXCR, one row per CDR3 protein. The data show some 240,000 distinct CDR3 sequences, with 96% seen just once and around 0.1% held by the top ten. The sequenced material came from CD4+ T cells from PBMCs. The receptor source for this set is a human donor with Susac syndrome.

The V gene is TRBV6-5, the J gene TRBJ1-2; 8 nucleotides match TRBD1. V was pared by 10 bases and J by 4 bases, with 5 bases of the junction left unmatched. The V gene's germline CDR1 is MNHEY and CDR2 SVGAGI. The CDR3 totals 12 residues. CDR3 sequence: CATTTGAYGYTF. The CDR3 nucleotides read TGTGCCACCACGACAGGGGCCTATGGCTACACCTTC.

This sequence joins TRBV2 and TRBJ2-3; D tentatively reads TRBD1 or TRBD2 (5 bases each). CDR1 is SNHLY, CDR2 FYNNEI, per germline. V shed 10 bases and J shed 3 bases, with 17 bases lying between them. This CDR3 has 14 residues. The CDR3 DNA follows: TGTGCCAACCGAATGGGGGTTGGGACAGATACGCAGTATTTT. This translates into CANRMGVGTDTQYF.

The chain couples TRBV3-1 to TRBJ1-1, with D unresolved. Trimming pared 6 bases from V and 0 bases from J, leaving 11 bases between. Germline CDR1 is LGHDT and CDR2 is YNNKEL (reference sequence). This CDR3 has 14 residues. The CDR3 protein is CASRLTQMNTEAFF. CDR3 coding DNA: TGTGCCAGCAGACTGACACAGATGAACACTGAAGCTTTCTTT.

This clonotype was seen once. The J gene is TRBJ2-5, the V gene TRBV5-5; D ambiguous. CDR3 length: 14 residues. Trimming pared 3 bases from V and 5 bases from J, leaving 14 bases between. Per the germline V gene, CDR1 is SGHKS and CDR2 is YYEKEE (reference sequence). DNA of the CDR3: TGTGCCAGCAGCTCCCCTGGGCCAGCGGAGACCCAGTACTTC. Translated: CASSSPGPAETQYF.